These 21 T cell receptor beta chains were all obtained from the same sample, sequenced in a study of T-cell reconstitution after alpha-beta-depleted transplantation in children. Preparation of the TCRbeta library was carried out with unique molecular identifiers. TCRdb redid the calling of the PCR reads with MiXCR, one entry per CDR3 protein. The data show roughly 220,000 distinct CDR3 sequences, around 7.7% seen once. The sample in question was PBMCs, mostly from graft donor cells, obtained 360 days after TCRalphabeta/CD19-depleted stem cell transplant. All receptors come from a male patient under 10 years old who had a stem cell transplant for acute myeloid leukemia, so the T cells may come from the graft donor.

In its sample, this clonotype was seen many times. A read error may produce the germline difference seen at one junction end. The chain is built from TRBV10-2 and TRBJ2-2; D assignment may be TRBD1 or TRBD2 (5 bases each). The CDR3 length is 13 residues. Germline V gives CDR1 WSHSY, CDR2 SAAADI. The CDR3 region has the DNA TGCGCCAGTACGGGACGGAGCACCGGGGAGCTGTTTTTC. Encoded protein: CASTGRSTGELFF.

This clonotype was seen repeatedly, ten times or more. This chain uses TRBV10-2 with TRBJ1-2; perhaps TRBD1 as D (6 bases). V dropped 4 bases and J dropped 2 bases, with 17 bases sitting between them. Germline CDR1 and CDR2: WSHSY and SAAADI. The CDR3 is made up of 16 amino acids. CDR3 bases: TGCGCCAGCAGTGGGTTTACAGGGTCGTCGAACTATGGCTACACCTTC. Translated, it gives CASSGFTGSSNYGYTF.

This CDR3 is CASARQAGVDEQYV. The CDR3 DNA sequence: TGTGCCAGCGCTAGGCAGGCCGGTGTCGACGAGCAGTACGTC. The chain links TRBV6-1 to TRBJ2-7; unclear D gene. Germline V gene sequence: CDR1 MNHNS, CDR2 SASEGT. The CDR3 runs 14 residues. The V end lost 8 bases, the J end lost 5 bases, and 19 bases lay between the germline ends.

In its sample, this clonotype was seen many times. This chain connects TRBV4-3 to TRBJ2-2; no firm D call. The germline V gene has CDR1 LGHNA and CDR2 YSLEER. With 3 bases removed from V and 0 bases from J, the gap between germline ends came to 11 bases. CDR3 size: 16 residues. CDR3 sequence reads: CASSHRTGPNTGELFF. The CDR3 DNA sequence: TGCGCCAGCAGCCACCGCACCGGACCGAACACCGGGGAGCTGTTTTTT.

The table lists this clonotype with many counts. The CDR3 loop reads CASTYGQGTALYGYTF. DNA for the CDR3: TGTGCCAGCACTTACGGGCAGGGAACTGCTCTATATGGCTACACCTTC. The V gene is TRBV12-3 or TRBV12-4, the J gene TRBJ1-2; D perhaps matches TRBD1 (5 bases). V shed 7 bases and J shed 5 bases, with 23 bases lying between them. This CDR3 has 16 amino acids.

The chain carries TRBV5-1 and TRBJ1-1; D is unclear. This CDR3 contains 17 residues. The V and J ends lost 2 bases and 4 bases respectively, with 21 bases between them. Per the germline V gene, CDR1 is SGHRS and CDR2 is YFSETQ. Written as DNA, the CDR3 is TGCGCCAGCAGCTTTCTCGGGTTTTCGCGCTCTCTCACTGAAGCTTTCTTT. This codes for CASSFLGFSRSLTEAFF. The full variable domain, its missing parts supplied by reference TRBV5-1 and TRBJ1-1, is KAGVTQTPRYLIKTRGQQVTLSCSPISGHRSVSWYQQTPGQGLQFLFEYFSETQRNKGNFPGRFSGRQFSNSRSEMNVSTLELGDSALYLCASSFLGFSRSLTEAFFGQGTRLTVV.

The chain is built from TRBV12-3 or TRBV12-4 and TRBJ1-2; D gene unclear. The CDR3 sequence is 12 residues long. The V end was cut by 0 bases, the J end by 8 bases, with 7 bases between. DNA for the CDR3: TGTGCCAGCAGTTTAGCACAGAACGGCTACACCTTC. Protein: CASSLAQNGYTF.

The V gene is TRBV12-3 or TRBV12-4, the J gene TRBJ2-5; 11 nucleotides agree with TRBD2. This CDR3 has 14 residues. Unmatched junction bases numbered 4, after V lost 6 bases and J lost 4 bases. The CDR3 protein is CASSYSGGGETQYF. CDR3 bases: TGTGCCAGCAGCTATAGCGGGGGGGGAGAGACCCAGTACTTC.

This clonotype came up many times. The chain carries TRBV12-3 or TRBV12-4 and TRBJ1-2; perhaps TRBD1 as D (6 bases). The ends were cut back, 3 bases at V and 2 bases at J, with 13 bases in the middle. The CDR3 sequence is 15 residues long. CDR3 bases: TGTGCCAGCAGTTTCATCGGACAGAGAAACTATGGCTACACCTTC. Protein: CASSFIGQRNYGYTF.

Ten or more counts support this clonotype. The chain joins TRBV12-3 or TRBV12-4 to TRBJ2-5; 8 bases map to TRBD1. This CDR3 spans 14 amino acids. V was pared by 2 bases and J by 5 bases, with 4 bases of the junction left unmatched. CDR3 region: CASSLSGQGETQYF. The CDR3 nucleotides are TGTGCCAGCAGTTTATCCGGACAGGGCGAGACCCAGTACTTC.

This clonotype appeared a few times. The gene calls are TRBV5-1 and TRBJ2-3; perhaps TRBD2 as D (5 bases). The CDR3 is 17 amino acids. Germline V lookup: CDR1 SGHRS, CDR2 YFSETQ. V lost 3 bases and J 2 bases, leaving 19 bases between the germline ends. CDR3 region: CASSSGERTSPTDTQYF. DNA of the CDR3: TGCGCCAGCAGCTCTGGGGAGCGGACCAGTCCCACAGATACGCAGTATTTT.

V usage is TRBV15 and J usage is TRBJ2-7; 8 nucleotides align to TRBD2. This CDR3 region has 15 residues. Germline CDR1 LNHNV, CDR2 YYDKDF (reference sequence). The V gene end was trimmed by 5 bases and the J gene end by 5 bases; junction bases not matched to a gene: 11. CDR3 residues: CATSAWPGLGNEQYF. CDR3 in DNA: TGTGCCACCAGCGCTTGGCCGGGACTAGGCAACGAGCAGTACTTC.

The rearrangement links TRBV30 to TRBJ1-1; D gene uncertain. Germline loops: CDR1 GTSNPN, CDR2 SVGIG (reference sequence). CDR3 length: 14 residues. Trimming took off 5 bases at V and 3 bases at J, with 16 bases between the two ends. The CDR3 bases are TGTGCCTGGCGCGCCACACGACTATACACTGAAGCTTTCTTT. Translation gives CAWRATRLYTEAFF.

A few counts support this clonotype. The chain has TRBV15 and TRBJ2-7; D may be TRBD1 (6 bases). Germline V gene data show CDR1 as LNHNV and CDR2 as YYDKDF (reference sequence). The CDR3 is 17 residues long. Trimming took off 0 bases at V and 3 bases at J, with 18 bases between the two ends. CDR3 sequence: CATSRDPGDHRFYEQYF. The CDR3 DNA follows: TGTGCCACCAGCAGAGATCCAGGGGACCATCGCTTCTACGAGCAGTACTTC.

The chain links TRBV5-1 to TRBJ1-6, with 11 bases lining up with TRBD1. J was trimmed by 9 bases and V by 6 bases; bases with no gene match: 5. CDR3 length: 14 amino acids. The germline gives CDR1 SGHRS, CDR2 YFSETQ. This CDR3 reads CASNDGTGGSPLHF. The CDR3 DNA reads TGCGCCAGCAACGATGGGACAGGGGGTTCACCCCTCCACTTT.

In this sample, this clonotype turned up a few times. For the CDR3, the DNA is TGTGCCAGCAGCCGTCATAGCGGGGTCGCCGGGGAGCTGTTTTTT. Translated: CASSRHSGVAGELFF. The chain combines TRBV3-1 with TRBJ2-2, with 8 positions matching TRBD2. Germline CDR1 LGHDT, CDR2 YNNKEL (reference sequence). CDR3 size: 15 residues. Trimming took 4 bases from V and 6 from J; bases not matched to a gene: 7.

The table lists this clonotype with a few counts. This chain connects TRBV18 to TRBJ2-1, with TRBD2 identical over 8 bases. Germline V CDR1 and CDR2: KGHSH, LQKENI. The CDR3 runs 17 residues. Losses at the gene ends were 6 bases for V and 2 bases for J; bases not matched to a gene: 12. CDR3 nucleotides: TGTGCCAGCTCTCCCGGGGGTAGCGGGGAGACCTACAATGAGCAGTTCTTC. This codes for CASSPGGSGETYNEQFF.

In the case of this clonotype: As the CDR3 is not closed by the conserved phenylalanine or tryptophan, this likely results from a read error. The CDR3 nucleotides read TGTGCCAGCAGTTTAGGGCGGGGCACTGAAGCTTTCCTT. Translating gives CASSLGRGTEAFL. V gene TRBV12-3 or TRBV12-4 combines with J gene TRBJ1-1; D not certain. This CDR3 region has 13 residues. The V end lost 1 base, the J end lost 4 bases, and 7 bases lay between the germline ends.

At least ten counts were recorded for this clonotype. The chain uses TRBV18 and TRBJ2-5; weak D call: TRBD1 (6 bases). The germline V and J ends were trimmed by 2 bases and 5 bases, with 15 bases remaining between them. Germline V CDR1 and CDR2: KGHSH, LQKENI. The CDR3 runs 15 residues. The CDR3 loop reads CASSPGEGGWETQYF. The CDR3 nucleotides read TGTGCCAGCTCACCAGGAGAAGGGGGTTGGGAGACCCAGTACTTC.

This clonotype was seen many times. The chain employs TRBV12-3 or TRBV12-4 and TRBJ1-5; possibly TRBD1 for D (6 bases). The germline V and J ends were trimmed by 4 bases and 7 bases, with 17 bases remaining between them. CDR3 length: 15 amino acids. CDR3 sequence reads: CASSSTGGEGQPQHF. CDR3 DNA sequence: TGTGCCAGCAGTTCAACGGGGGGCGAAGGGCAGCCCCAGCATTTT.

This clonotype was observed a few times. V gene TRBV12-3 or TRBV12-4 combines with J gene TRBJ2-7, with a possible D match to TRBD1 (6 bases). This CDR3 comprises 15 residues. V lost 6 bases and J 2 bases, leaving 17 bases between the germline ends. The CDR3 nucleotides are TGTGCCAGCAGCAGTGGCAGGGGCCCCCCCTACGAGCAGTACGTC. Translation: CASSSGRGPPYEQYV.